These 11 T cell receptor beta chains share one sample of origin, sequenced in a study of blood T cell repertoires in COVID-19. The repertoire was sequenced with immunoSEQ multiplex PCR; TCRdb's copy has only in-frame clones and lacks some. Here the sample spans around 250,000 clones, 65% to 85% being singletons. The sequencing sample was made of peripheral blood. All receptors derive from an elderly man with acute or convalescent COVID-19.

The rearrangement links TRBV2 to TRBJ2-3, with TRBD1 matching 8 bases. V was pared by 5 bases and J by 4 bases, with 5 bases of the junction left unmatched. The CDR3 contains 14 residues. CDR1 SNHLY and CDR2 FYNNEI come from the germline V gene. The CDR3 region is CASSWTGTADTQYF. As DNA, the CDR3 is TGTGCCAGCAGTTGGACAGGGACCGCAGATACGCAGTATTTT.

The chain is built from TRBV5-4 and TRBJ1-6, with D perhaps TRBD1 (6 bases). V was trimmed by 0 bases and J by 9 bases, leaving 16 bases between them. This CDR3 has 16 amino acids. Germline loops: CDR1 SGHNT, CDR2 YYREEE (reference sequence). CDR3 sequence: CASSLGADSLGSPLHF. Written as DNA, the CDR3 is TGTGCCAGCAGCTTGGGTGCGGACAGTCTCGGTTCACCCCTCCACTTT. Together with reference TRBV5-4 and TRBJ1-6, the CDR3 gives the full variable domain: ETGVTQSPTHLIKTRGQQVTLRCSSQSGHNTVSWYQQALGQGPQFIFQYYREEENGRGNFPPRFSGLQFPNYSSELNVNALELDDSALYLCASSLGADSLGSPLHFGNGTRLTVT.

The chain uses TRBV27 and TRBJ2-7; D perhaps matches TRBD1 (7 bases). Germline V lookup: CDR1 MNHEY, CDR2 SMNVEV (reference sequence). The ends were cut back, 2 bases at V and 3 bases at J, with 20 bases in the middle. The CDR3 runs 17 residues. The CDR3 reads CASSLRTRGALVYEQYF. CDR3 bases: TGTGCCAGCAGTTTACGTACCAGGGGGGCCCTAGTCTACGAGCAGTACTTC.

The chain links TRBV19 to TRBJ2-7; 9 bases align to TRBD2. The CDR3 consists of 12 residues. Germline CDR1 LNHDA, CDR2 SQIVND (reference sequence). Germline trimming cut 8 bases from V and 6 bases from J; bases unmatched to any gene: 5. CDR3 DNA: TGTGCCAGTGGACTAGCGCCGCGCGAGCAGTACTTC. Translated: CASGLAPREQYF.

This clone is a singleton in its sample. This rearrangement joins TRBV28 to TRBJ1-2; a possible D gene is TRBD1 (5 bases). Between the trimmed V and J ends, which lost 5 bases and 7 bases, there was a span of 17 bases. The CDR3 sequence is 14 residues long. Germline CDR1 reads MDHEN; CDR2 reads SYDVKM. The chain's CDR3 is CASSGGVTQGGYTF. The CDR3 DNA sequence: TGTGCCAGCAGTGGGGGGGTAACGCAGGGTGGCTACACCTTC.

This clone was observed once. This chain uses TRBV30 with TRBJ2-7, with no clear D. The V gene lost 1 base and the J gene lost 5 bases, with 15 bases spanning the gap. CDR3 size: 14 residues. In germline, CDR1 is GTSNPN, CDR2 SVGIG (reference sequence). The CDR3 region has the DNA TGTGCCTGGAGTGCCCAGAACTTTCGGGACGAGCAGTACTTC. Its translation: CAWSAQNFRDEQYF.

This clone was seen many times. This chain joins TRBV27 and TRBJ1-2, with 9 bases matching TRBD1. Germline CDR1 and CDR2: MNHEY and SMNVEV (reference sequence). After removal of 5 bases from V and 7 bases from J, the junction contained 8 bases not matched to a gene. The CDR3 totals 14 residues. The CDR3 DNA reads TGTGCCAGCAGTGCGAACAGGGGGCAAGGTGGCTACACCTTC. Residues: CASSANRGQGGYTF.

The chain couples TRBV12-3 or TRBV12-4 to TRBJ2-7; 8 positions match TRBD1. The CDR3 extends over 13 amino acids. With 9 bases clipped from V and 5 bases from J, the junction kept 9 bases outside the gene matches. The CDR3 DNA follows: TGTGCCAGGATACGGACAGGGAAGAACGAGCAGTACTTC. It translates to CARIRTGKNEQYF.

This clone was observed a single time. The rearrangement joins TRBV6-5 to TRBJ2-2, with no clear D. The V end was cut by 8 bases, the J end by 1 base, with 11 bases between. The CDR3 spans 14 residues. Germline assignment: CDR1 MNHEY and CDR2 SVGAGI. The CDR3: CASALAGNTGELFF. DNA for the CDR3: TGTGCCAGCGCGTTGGCAGGGAACACCGGGGAGCTGTTTTTT.

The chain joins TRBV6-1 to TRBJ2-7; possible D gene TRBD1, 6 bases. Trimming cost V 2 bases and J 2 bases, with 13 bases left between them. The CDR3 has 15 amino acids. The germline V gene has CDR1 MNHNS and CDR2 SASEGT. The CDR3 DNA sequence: TGTGCCAGCAGTGAACTCGTGACAGGCGCCTACGAGCAGTACTTC. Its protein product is CASSELVTGAYEQYF.

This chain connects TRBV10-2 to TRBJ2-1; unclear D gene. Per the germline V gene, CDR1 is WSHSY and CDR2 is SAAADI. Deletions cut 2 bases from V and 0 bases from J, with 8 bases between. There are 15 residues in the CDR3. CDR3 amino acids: CASSEGSPSYNEQFF. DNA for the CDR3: TGCGCCAGCAGTGAGGGCTCTCCCTCCTACAATGAGCAGTTCTTC.